This T cell receptor beta chain was sequenced for a study of blood T cell repertoires in COVID-19. TCRdb keeps only in-frame clones here, not all; method: immunoSEQ multiplex PCR. The repertoire holds fewer than 50,000 clones, with approximately 80% as singletons. CDR3 size: 14 residues. CDR1 and CDR2 (germline): MNHEY, SVGAGI. The trim removed 6 bases at V and 1 base at J, leaving 4 bases unmatched. This clone was seen a handful of times. The chain combines TRBV6-5 with TRBJ2-3; TRBD2 matches at 7 bases. This clonotype was obtained from a human donor in a cohort sampled during active COVID-19. Material for sequencing was peripheral blood. The CDR3 protein is CASRAGLGTDTQYF. DNA for the CDR3: TGTGCCAGCAGAGCGGGACTTGGCACAGATACGCAGTATTTT.